Below are 31 T cell receptor beta chains sequenced from a single sample in a study of T cell responses to AZD1222 COVID-19 vaccine. Here immunoSEQ multiplex PCR was the method, and the copy in TCRdb shows in-frame clones only, minus some. The sample lists approximately 200,000 clones, around 87% occurring once. This specimen was peripheral blood, taken on day 0 of MenACWY control vaccination. The source is an adult in good health.

The chain combines TRBV21-1 with TRBJ1-2; TRBD1 is taken as the D call from the table, unchecked against the DNA. TRBV21-1 is a documented pseudogene. The CDR3 length is 14 residues. The CDR3 spells CASHLNRVNYGYTF. The CDR3 DNA follows: TGTGCCAGCCACCTAAACAGGGTTAACTATGGCTACACCTTC.

This clone was counted between two and nine times. The rearrangement uses TRBV7-9 and TRBJ2-3, with D hard to call. CDR3 length: 12 amino acids. CDR1 and CDR2 from the germline V gene are SEHNR and FQNEAQ (reference sequence). Trimming removed 0 bases from V and 4 bases from J, with 2 bases in between. The CDR3 DNA reads as TGTGCCAGCAGCTTAGCCCCAGATACGCAGTATTTT. The encoded protein is CASSLAPDTQYF. Full variable domain (outside the CDR3, taken from reference TRBV7-9 and TRBJ2-3): DTGVSQNPRHKITKRGQNVTFRCDPISEHNRLYWYRQTLGQGPEFLTYFQNEAQLEKSRLLSDRFSAERPKGSFSTLEIQRTEQGDSAMYLCASSLAPDTQYFGPGTRLTVL.

V and J are TRBV19 and TRBJ1-5, with D uncertain. The CDR3 consists of 17 residues. Trimming left V 3 bases short and J 1 base short, with 16 bases between. Germline values: CDR1 LNHDA, CDR2 SQIVND (reference sequence). The DNA for the CDR3 is TGTGCCAGTAGTATTAGGGTCCGCGAAGGGAGCAATCAGCCCCAGCATTTT. Its translation is CASSIRVREGSNQPQHF.

The chain links TRBV5-3 to TRBJ1-2; no definite D call. TRBV5-3 is sorted into the ORF group, with uncertain function. With 4 bases removed from V and 4 bases from J, the gap between germline ends came to 14 bases. The CDR3 totals 14 residues. CDR3 DNA sequence: TGTGCCAGAAGCACCTACGGGTATAGCTATGGCTACACCTTC. This codes for CARSTYGYSYGYTF.

J is TRBJ1-2 and V is TRBV7-9, with unresolved D. CDR3 size: 17 residues. With 1 base removed from V and 3 bases from J, the gap between germline ends came to 18 bases. Germline CDR1 SEHNR, CDR2 FQNEAQ (reference sequence). The CDR3 is CASSLVAAPHGDYGYTF. CDR3 sequence (DNA): TGTGCCAGCAGCTTAGTGGCAGCTCCCCACGGAGACTATGGCTACACCTTC.

The chain combines TRBV4-1 with TRBJ2-7, with 7 bases aligning to TRBD2. Germline CDR1 reads MGHRA; CDR2 reads YSYEKL. The V and J ends lost 0 bases and 0 bases, in that order; junction bases with no gene match: 5. The CDR3 loop spans 16 amino acids. CDR3 in amino acids: CASSQEMGGTSYEQYF. The CDR3 DNA is TGCGCCAGCAGCCAAGAGATGGGGGGGACCTCCTACGAGCAGTACTTC.

This clone occurred once. V gene TRBV7-2 combines with J gene TRBJ2-7, with 10 nucleotides matching TRBD2. The CDR3 loop spans 15 amino acids. V was pared by 3 bases and J by 1 base, with 3 bases of the junction left unmatched. Germline V lookup: CDR1 SGHTA, CDR2 FQGNSA. CDR3 loop: CASSFSSGGSYEQYF. The CDR3 DNA follows: TGTGCCAGCAGCTTTTCTAGCGGGGGTTCCTACGAGCAGTACTTC. Full variable domain (remainder filled in from reference TRBV7-2 and TRBJ2-7): GAGVSQSPSNKVTEKGKDVELRCDPISGHTALYWYRQSLGQGLEFLIYFQGNSAPDKSGLPSDRFSAERTGGSVSTLTIQRTQQEDSAVYLCASSFSSGGSYEQYFGPGTRLTVT.

V gene TRBV7-9 combines with J gene TRBJ1-1; a weak D match, TRBD1 (6 bases). The CDR3 spans 15 residues. CDR1 and CDR2 (germline): SEHNR, FQNEAQ (reference sequence). The V gene lost 1 base and the J gene lost 1 base, with 10 bases spanning the gap. For the CDR3, the DNA is TGTGCCAGCAGCTTAGGCTGGACAGAGAACACTGAAGCTTTCTTT. Translating it yields CASSLGWTENTEAFF.

Turning to this clone: Compared with germline, one end of the junction differs, possibly owing to a read error. This sample includes further DNA sequences coding for the same CDR3. The V gene is TRBV7-9, the J gene TRBJ2-2; D may be TRBD1 or TRBD2 (5 bases each). Germline V gene sequence: CDR1 SEHNR, CDR2 FQNEAQ (reference sequence). This CDR3 comprises 11 residues. CDR3 sequence reads: CASSLAGELFF. Here the CDR3 DNA reads TGTGCCAGCAGCTTAGCGGGGGAACTGTTTTTT.

This sequence joins TRBV6-5 and TRBJ1-4, with a possible D match to TRBD1 (5 bases). From germline, CDR1 is MNHEY and CDR2 SVGAGI. Trimming removed 6 bases at V and 7 bases at J, with 15 bases between. CDR3 length equals 14 residues. The CDR3 DNA reads as TGTGCCAGCAGACGATGGGGGAGGGCTGAAAAACTGTTTTTT. Its translation: CASRRWGRAEKLFF.

The V and J genes are TRBV2 and TRBJ2-7; 7 nucleotides align to TRBD1. Germline CDR1 SNHLY, CDR2 FYNNEI. V shed 1 base and J 2 bases; nucleotides not matched to a gene: 8. CDR3 length: 16 residues. In DNA, the CDR3 is TGTGCCAGCAGTGAAGGGGCCCCAGGGGGTCCCTACGAGCAGTACTTC. Translating it yields CASSEGAPGGPYEQYF.

The V and J genes are TRBV6-5 and TRBJ2-7; possible D gene TRBD1, 6 bases. CDR3 length: 13 residues. Per germline, CDR1 MNHEY and CDR2 SVGAGI. V was cut by 6 bases and J by 6 bases, with 15 bases left in between. For the CDR3, the DNA is TGTGCCAGCAGCCCGGGACAATCCCTCGAGCAGTACTTC. Protein sequence: CASSPGQSLEQYF.

The genes are TRBV3-1 (or the pseudogene TRBV3-2) and TRBJ1-4; perhaps TRBD1 as D (5 bases). CDR1 is LGHDT and CDR2 is YNNKEL in the germline V gene (reference sequence). Trimming shortened V by 0 bases and J by 8 bases, and 25 bases separated the two germline ends. The CDR3 is made up of 19 amino acids. The CDR3 DNA follows: TGTGCCAGCAGCCAAGATAGGCCCCTCAGGGTCCCCCTAGGCGAAAAACTGTTTTTT. This translates into CASSQDRPLRVPLGEKLFF.

A few counts support this clone. The chain links TRBV5-1 to TRBJ1-3; the D is unclear. V dropped 4 bases and J dropped 0 bases, with 17 bases sitting between them. Germline CDR1 is SGHRS and CDR2 is YFSETQ. The CDR3 has 17 amino acids. This CDR3 reads CASSPDSPRLSGNTIYF. DNA for the CDR3: TGCGCCAGCAGCCCGGATAGTCCCCGGCTCTCTGGAAACACCATATATTTT.

The genes are TRBV27 and TRBJ1-6; D gene unclear. The CDR3 runs 15 residues. The germline gives CDR1 MNHEY, CDR2 SMNVEV (reference sequence). The V end lost 1 base, the J end lost 7 bases, and 11 bases lay between the germline ends. CDR3 nucleotide sequence: TGTGCCAGCAGTTTATTTGGACTGGAAAATTCACCCCTCCACTTT. This translates into CASSLFGLENSPLHF.

The chain has TRBV10-3 and TRBJ1-1, with 7 positions matching TRBD1. There are 15 residues in the CDR3. Germline V gene data show CDR1 as ENHRY and CDR2 as SYGVKD. Trimming at V came to 0 bases and at J to 6 bases, leaving 7 bases not matched to a gene. The CDR3: CAISESSGGPAEAFF. CDR3 DNA sequence: TGTGCCATCAGTGAGTCGTCAGGGGGACCCGCTGAAGCTTTCTTT.

This chain joins TRBV15 and TRBJ1-2; unclear D gene. CDR3 length equals 14 residues. V lost 8 bases to trimming and J lost 0 bases, with 13 bases between them. Looked up from germline, CDR1 is LNHNV and CDR2 is YYDKDF (reference sequence). CDR3 in DNA: TGTGCCACCCGTTCGGGAGAAACTAACTATGGCTACACCTTC. It codes for CATRSGETNYGYTF.

The V call is TRBV2, the J call TRBJ1-6; D not certain. Per germline, CDR1 SNHLY and CDR2 FYNNEI. Deletions cut 10 bases from V and 9 bases from J, with 16 bases between. There are 13 residues in the CDR3. The DNA for the CDR3 is TGTGCCACCAAACCCACGGGCGGTTCACCCCTCCACTTT. Its protein product is CATKPTGGSPLHF.

Only a few counts were recorded for this clone. The chain couples TRBV14 to TRBJ2-3, with D perhaps given as TRBD1 or TRBD2 (5 bases each). Germline V CDR1 and CDR2: SGHDN, FVKESK. V was pared by 0 bases and J by 0 bases, with 10 bases between. CDR3 length: 16 amino acids. CDR3: CASSQDFGASTDTQYF. The CDR3 region has the DNA TGTGCCAGCAGCCAAGATTTCGGGGCTAGCACAGATACGCAGTATTTT.

About this clone itself: Other DNA sequences within the sample encode an identical CDR3. CDR3 region: CASSLTGVTEAFF. CDR3 DNA: TGTGCCAGCAGCTTGACAGGAGTCACTGAAGCTTTCTTT. This sequence joins TRBV12-3 or TRBV12-4 and TRBJ1-1; perhaps TRBD1 as D (6 bases). Trimming took off 6 bases at V and 4 bases at J, with 12 bases between the two ends. The CDR3 runs to 13 residues.

The chain is built from TRBV6-6 and TRBJ1-6, with a weak D call TRBD1 (5 bases). The CDR3 extends over 15 amino acids. V was pared by 5 bases and J by 5 bases, with 13 bases between. The germline CDR1 and CDR2 sequences are MNHNY and SVGAGI (reference sequence). CDR3 amino acids: CASSGQHPNNSPLHF. The CDR3 bases are TGTGCCAGCAGTGGACAACACCCCAATAATTCACCCCTCCACTTT.

The chain joins TRBV30 to TRBJ1-5; D ambiguous. There are 13 residues in the CDR3. With 2 bases removed from V and 4 bases from J, the gap between germline ends came to 9 bases. Germline values: CDR1 GTSNPN, CDR2 SVGIG (reference sequence). The CDR3 region is CAWSLQPNQPQHF. CDR3 DNA sequence: TGTGCCTGGAGTCTACAGCCTAATCAGCCCCAGCATTTT.

The V gene is TRBV6-5, the J gene TRBJ1-2; the match to TRBD1 covers 10 bases. This CDR3 contains 13 residues. The germline V gene has CDR1 MNHEY and CDR2 SVGAGI. The ends lost 5 bases at V and 4 bases at J; junction bases unmatched: 1. CDR3 residues: CASSRDRGYGYTF. The DNA for the CDR3 is TGTGCCAGCAGTCGGGACAGGGGCTATGGCTACACCTTC.

This rearrangement joins TRBV19 to TRBJ2-7; 8 positions agree with TRBD2. The germline CDR1 and CDR2 sequences are LNHDA and SQIVND (reference sequence). J was trimmed by 4 bases and V by 4 bases; bases with no gene match: 3. The CDR3 has 13 residues. CDR3 DNA: TGTGCCAGTAGTAGCGGGGGGATGTACGAGCAGTACTTC. Its translation is CASSSGGMYEQYF.

This clone has only one observation. The V gene is TRBV9, the J gene TRBJ1-2, with no clear D. The CDR3 consists of 13 residues. Germline-derived CDR1 and CDR2 are SGDLS and YYNGEE. V was clipped by 0 bases and J by 7 bases, with 10 bases between them. The CDR3 is CASSVEDLGGYTF. The CDR3 DNA follows: TGTGCCAGCAGCGTAGAGGATCTCGGTGGCTACACCTTC.

The rearrangement uses TRBV30 and TRBJ1-1; 7 bases are shared with TRBD1. Per the germline V gene, CDR1 is GTSNPN and CDR2 is SVGIG (reference sequence). The V and J ends lost 6 bases and 3 bases, in that order; junction bases with no gene match: 7. The CDR3 covers 13 residues. The DNA for the CDR3 is TGTGCCTGTGGGGGACAGATCGACACTGAAGCTTTCTTT. As protein: CACGGQIDTEAFF.

The gene calls are TRBV24-1 and TRBJ2-7; D ambiguous. V gave up 0 bases and J gave up 9 bases, with 8 bases separating them. The CDR3 is 12 amino acids. CDR1 is KGHDR, CDR2 SFDVKD, per germline. The CDR3 bases are TGTGCCACCAGTGATTTGCTGGGAAGGCAGTACTTC. It yields the protein CATSDLLGRQYF.

The chain joins TRBV19 to TRBJ2-1; perhaps TRBD2 as D (7 bases). Between the trimmed V and J ends, which lost 5 bases and 10 bases, there was a span of 21 bases. Germline lookup yields CDR1 LNHDA and CDR2 SQIVND (reference sequence). The CDR3 sequence is 15 residues long. The CDR3 DNA follows: TGTGCCAGTAGTTCTGGGGAGGGGGTCTATGGAGAGCAGTTCTTC. This translates into CASSSGEGVYGEQFF.

This chain links TRBV7-9 with TRBJ2-2; TRBD1 matches 9 bases. Germline values: CDR1 SEHNR, CDR2 FQNEAQ (reference sequence). This CDR3 is built from 16 residues. The V gene end was trimmed by 2 bases and the J gene end by 5 bases; junction bases not matched to a gene: 6. CDR3 sequence (DNA): TGTGCCAGCAGCTTAACACAGGGGGCGAGAACCGGGGAGCTGTTTTTT. This sequence encodes CASSLTQGARTGELFF.

The chain joins TRBV9 to TRBJ1-2; D is ambiguous. Germline V CDR1 and CDR2: SGDLS, YYNGEE. V dropped 0 bases and J dropped 2 bases, with 8 bases sitting between them. The CDR3 loop spans 14 amino acids. CDR3 nucleotides: TGTGCCAGCAGCGTAGAGGTGGGGAACTATGGCTACACCTTC. It is translated as CASSVEVGNYGYTF.

This chain joins TRBV5-4 and TRBJ2-1, with D uncertain. This CDR3 has 11 amino acids. Germline CDR1 reads SGHNT; CDR2 reads YYREEE (reference sequence). Trimming removed 4 bases at V and 5 bases at J, with 4 bases between. The CDR3 here is CASSNDNEQFF. CDR3 nucleotide sequence: TGTGCCAGCAGCAATGACAATGAGCAGTTCTTC.